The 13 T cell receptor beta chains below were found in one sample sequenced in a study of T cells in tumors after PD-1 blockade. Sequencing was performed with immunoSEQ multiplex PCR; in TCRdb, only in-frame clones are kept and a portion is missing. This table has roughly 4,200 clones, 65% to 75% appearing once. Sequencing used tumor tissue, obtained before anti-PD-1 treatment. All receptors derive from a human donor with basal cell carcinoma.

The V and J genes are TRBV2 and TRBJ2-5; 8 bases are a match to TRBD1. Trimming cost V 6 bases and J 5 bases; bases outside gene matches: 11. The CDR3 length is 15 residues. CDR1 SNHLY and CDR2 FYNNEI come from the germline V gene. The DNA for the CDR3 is TGTGCCAGCAGGAAAACAGGGGGGACCCCGGAGACCCAGTACTTC. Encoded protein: CASRKTGGTPETQYF. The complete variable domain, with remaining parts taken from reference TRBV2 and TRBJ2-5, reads EPEVTQTPSHQVTQMGQEVILRCVPISNHLYFYWYRQILGQKVEFLVSFYNNEISEKSEIFDDQFSVERPDGSNFTLKIRSTKLEDSAMYFCASRKTGGTPETQYFGPGTRLLVL.

In DNA, the CDR3 is TGTGCCAGCAGCTTAGAGGGGGTGGTGCGAGCTAATGAAAAACTGTTTTTT. Residues: CASSLEGVVRANEKLFF. The chain has TRBV7-2 and TRBJ1-4, with D tentatively TRBD1 (6 bases). This CDR3 contains 17 residues. Looked up from germline, CDR1 is SGHTA and CDR2 is FQGNSA. V shed 1 base and J shed 3 bases, with 15 bases lying between them. The full variable domain, with the rest looked up from reference TRBV7-2 and TRBJ1-4, is GAGVSQSPSNKVTEKGKDVELRCDPISGHTALYWYRQSLGQGLEFLIYFQGNSAPDKSGLPSDRFSAERTGGSVSTLTIQRTQQEDSAVYLCASSLEGVVRANEKLFFGSGTQLSVL.

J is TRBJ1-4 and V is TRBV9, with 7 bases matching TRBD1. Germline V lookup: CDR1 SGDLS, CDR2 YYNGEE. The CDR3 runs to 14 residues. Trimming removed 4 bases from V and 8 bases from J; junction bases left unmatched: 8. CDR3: CASSPDRAGEKLFF. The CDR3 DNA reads TGTGCCAGCAGCCCCGACAGGGCGGGGGAAAAACTGTTTTTT.

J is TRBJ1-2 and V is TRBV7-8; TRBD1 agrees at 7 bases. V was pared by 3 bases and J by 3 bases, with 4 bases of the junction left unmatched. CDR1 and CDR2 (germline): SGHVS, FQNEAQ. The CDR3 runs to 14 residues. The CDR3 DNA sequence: TGTGCCAGCAGCTTGTTAGGGGGCGACTATGGCTACACCTTC. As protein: CASSLLGGDYGYTF. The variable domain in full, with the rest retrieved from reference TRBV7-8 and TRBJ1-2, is GAGVSQSPRYKVAKRGQDVALRCDPISGHVSLFWYQQALGQGPEFLTYFQNEAQLDKSGLPSDRFFAERPEGSVSTLKIQRTQQEDSAVYLCASSLLGGDYGYTFGSGTRLTVV.

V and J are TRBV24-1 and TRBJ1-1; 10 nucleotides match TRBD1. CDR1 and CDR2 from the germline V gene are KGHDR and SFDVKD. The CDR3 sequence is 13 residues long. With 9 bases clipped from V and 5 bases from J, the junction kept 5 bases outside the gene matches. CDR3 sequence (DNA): TGTGCCACCTTCCGGGACAGGGGAACTGAAGCTTTCTTT. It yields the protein CATFRDRGTEAFF.

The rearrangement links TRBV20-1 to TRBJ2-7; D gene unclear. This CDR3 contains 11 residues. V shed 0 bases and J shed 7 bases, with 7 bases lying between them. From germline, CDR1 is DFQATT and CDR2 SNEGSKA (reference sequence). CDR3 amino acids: CSAREYEEQYF. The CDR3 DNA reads TGCAGTGCTAGAGAGTATGAAGAGCAGTACTTC.

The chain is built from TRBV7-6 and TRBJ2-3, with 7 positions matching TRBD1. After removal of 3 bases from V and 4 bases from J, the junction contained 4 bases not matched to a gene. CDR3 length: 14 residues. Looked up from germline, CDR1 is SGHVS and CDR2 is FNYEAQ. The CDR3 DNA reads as TGTGCCAGCAGCTTGAGACAGGGCCCAGATACGCAGTATTTT. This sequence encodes CASSLRQGPDTQYF. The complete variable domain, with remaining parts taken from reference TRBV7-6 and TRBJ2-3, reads GAGVSQSPRYKVTKRGQDVALRCDPISGHVSLYWYRQALGQGPEFLTYFNYEAQQDKSGLPNDRFSAERPEGSISTLTIQRTEQRDSAMYRCASSLRQGPDTQYFGPGTRLTVL.

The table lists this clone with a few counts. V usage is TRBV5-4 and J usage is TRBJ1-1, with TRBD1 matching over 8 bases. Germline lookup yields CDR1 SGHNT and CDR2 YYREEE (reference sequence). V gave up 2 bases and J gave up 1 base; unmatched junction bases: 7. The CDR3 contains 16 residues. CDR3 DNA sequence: TGTGCCAGCAGCTTTGGACAGGGAGTGTCGAACACTGAAGCTTTCTTT. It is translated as CASSFGQGVSNTEAFF.

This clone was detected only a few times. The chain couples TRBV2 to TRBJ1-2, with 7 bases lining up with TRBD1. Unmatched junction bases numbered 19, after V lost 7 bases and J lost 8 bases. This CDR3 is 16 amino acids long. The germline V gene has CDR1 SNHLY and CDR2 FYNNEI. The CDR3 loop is CASTDPGEGATGGYTF. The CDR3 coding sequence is TGTGCCAGCACCGATCCTGGAGAGGGGGCGACGGGGGGCTACACCTTC.

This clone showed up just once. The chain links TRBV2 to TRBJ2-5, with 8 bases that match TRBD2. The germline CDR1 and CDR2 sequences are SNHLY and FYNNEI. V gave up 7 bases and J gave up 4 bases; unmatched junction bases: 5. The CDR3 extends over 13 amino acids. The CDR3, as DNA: TGTGCCAGCAAAACGGGACTAGGAGAGACCCAGTACTTC. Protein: CASKTGLGETQYF.

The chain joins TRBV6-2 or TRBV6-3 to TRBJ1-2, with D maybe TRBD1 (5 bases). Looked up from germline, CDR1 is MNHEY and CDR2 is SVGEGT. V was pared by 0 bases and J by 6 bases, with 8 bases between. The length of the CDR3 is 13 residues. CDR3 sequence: CASSYSKTDGYTF. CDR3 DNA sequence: TGTGCCAGCAGTTACTCGAAGACAGATGGCTACACCTTC.

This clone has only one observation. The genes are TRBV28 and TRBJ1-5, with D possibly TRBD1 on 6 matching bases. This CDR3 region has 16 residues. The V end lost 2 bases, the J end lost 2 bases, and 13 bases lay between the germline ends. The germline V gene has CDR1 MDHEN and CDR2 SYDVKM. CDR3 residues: CASSLGGGLGNQPQHF. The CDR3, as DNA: TGTGCCAGCAGTTTAGGGGGGGGGCTTGGCAATCAGCCCCAGCATTTT.

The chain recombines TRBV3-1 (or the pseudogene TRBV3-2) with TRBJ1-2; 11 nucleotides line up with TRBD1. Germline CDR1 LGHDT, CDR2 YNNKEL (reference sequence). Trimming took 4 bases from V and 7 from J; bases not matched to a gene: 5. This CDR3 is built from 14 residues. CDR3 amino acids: CASSPGQGAVGYTF. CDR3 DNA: TGTGCCAGCAGCCCCGGACAGGGGGCTGTTGGCTACACCTTC.